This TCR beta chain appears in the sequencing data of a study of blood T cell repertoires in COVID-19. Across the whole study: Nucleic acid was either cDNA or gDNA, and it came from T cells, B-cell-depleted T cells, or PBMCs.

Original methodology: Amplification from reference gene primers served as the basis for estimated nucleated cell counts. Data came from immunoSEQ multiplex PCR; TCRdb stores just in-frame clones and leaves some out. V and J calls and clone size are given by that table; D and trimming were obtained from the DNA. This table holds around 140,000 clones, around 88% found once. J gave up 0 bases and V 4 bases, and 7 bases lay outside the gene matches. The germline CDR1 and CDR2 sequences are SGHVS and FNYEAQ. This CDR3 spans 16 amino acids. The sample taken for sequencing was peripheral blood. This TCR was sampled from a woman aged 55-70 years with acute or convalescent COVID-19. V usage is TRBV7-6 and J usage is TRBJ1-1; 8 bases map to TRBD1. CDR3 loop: CASSSRQGLLNTEAFF. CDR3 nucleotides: TGTGCCAGCAGCTCCCGACAGGGGCTCTTGAACACTGAAGCTTTCTTT.